The sequence of this T cell receptor beta chain was determined in a study of T cells in Graves' hyperthyroidism and ophthalmopathy. Study as a whole: Upon initial diagnosis and before any treatment, peripheral blood was collected.

A remark on this clonotype: Its antigen is not identified.

Study-wide results and caveats: The blood repertoire included most of the expanded thyroid clonotypes above 0.001.

The CDR3 totals 16 residues. Germline V gene sequence: CDR1 MDHEN, CDR2 SYDVKM. After removal of 3 bases from V and 7 bases from J, the junction contained 9 bases not matched to a gene. Absent ophthalmopathy progression within 18 months defined stable Graves' hyperthyroidism. Exclusion followed for patients with uncontrolled infection, other autoimmune disease, pregnancy or lactation. It was RNA transcripts that yielded the amplified TCR beta CDR3 regions. The primer set for the first-round RT-PCR of the TCR CDR3 was HTBI. Using its own MiXCR run on the multiplex PCR reads, TCRdb lists one record per CDR3 protein. The repertoire holds 500,000 to 700,000 distinct CDR3 sequences, with 16% as singletons.

This TCR derives from a woman aged 18 to 35 with Graves' hyperthyroidism. This chain uses TRBV28 with TRBJ1-6; 7 bases line up with TRBD1. Input material: blood. The DNA of the CDR3 is TGTGCCAGCAGTTTCGAAGCAGGGGGATGGAATTCACCCCTCCACTTT. Translation: CASSFEAGGWNSPLHF.